The 19 T cell receptor beta chains below all came from one sample that was sequenced in a study of cytomegalovirus exposure and HLA in healthy donors. The PCR was carried out with 60 Vbeta primers and 13 Jbeta primers. The assay was immunoSEQ multiplex PCR, and TCRdb's table has in-frame clones only and misses some. The table for this sample gives about 110,000 clones. Sequencing used PBMCs. The receptors originated from a man aged 25 to 40 in good health and CMV-seronegative.

J is TRBJ2-3 and V is TRBV28; D not certain. Trimming took 3 bases from V and 0 from J, leaving 10 bases between them. Per germline, CDR1 MDHEN and CDR2 SYDVKM. The CDR3 contains 15 residues. This CDR3 is CASSLTEPSTDTQYF. Written as DNA, the CDR3 is TGTGCCAGCAGTTTGACGGAGCCTAGCACAGATACGCAGTATTTT. Full variable domain (outside the CDR3, taken from reference TRBV28 and TRBJ2-3): DVKVTQSSRYLVKRTGEKVFLECVQDMDHENMFWYRQDPGLGLRLIYFSYDVKMKEKGDIPEGYSVSREKKERFSLILESASTNQTSMYLCASSLTEPSTDTQYFGPGTRLTVL.

CDR3 protein: CASTGGASTMNTEAFF. The CDR3 region has the DNA TGTGCCAGCACCGGAGGGGCCAGTACTATGAACACTGAAGCTTTCTTT. The rearrangement uses TRBV5-4 and TRBJ1-1; D is perhaps TRBD1 (5 bases). The CDR3 length is 16 residues. Per the germline V gene, CDR1 is SGHNT and CDR2 is YYREEE (reference sequence). Trimming stripped 6 bases from V and 0 bases from J, with 18 bases between.

This chain connects TRBV18 to TRBJ1-1; D ambiguous. Germline V gene data show CDR1 as KGHSH and CDR2 as LQKENI. The ends were cut back, 3 bases at V and 7 bases at J, with 9 bases in the middle. This CDR3 has 12 residues. CDR3 protein: CASSPLFNEAFF. The CDR3 coding sequence is TGTGCCAGCTCACCTCTATTCAATGAAGCTTTCTTT. Together with reference TRBV18 and TRBJ1-1, the CDR3 gives the full variable domain: NAGVMQNPRHLVRRRGQEARLRCSPMKGHSHVYWYRQLPEEGLKFMVYLQKENIIDESGMPKERFSAEFPKEGPSILRIQQVVRGDSAAYFCASSPLFNEAFFGQGTRLTVV.

The V gene is TRBV6-1, the J gene TRBJ1-1; TRBD1 is a possible D gene (6 bases). V lost 3 bases to trimming and J lost 1 base, with 12 bases between them. The CDR3 extends over 15 amino acids. CDR1 MNHNS and CDR2 SASEGT come from the germline V gene. The CDR3 DNA is TGTGCCAGCAGTGACCCGGGACACTCGAACACTGAAGCTTTCTTT. Its protein product is CASSDPGHSNTEAFF.

J is TRBJ1-1 and V is TRBV7-9, with D possibly being TRBD1 (5 bases). The ends were cut back, 4 bases at V and 2 bases at J, with 11 bases in the middle. This CDR3 has 14 residues. Germline CDR1 and CDR2: SEHNR and FQNEAQ (reference sequence). The CDR3 nucleotides are TGTGCCAGCAGCTCGGAAGGGGCAAACACTGAAGCTTTCTTT. Its translation is CASSSEGANTEAFF.

The chain recombines TRBV6-1 with TRBJ2-1; 9 nucleotides align to TRBD1. This CDR3 is 12 amino acids long. The V gene's germline CDR1 is MNHNS and CDR2 SASEGT. The V segment lost 4 bases and the J segment 14 bases; nucleotides outside the gene matches: 6. The CDR3 DNA reads as TGTGCCAGCAGTGGGGACAGGGTTGGGGAGTTCTTC. Translated, it gives CASSGDRVGEFF.

Comment on this clone: At the DNA level, this CDR3 is encoded by other sequences in the same sample as well. The J gene is TRBJ1-1, the V gene TRBV5-1; D is unclear. The ends were cut back, 0 bases at V and 1 base at J, with 7 bases in the middle. Germline CDR1 reads SGHRS; CDR2 reads YFSETQ. The CDR3 spans 14 residues. DNA for the CDR3: TGCGCCAGCAGCTTGGTTCCAGAGAACACTGAAGCTTTCTTT. This gives the protein CASSLVPENTEAFF.

The chain employs TRBV2 and TRBJ1-6, with a weak D call TRBD1 (6 bases). The CDR3 spans 16 residues. The germline gives CDR1 SNHLY, CDR2 FYNNEI. The V and J ends lost 2 bases and 4 bases respectively, with 12 bases between them. The CDR3 nucleotides read TGTGCCAGCAGTGAATTTGGGGGCGATTATAATTCACCCCTCCACTTT. Translated, it gives CASSEFGGDYNSPLHF.

The rearrangement links TRBV7-2 to TRBJ2-2; maybe TRBD2 (6 bases). The CDR3 has 13 amino acids. The germline V gene encodes CDR1 SGHTA and CDR2 FQGNSA. Trimming pared 6 bases from V and 7 bases from J, leaving 12 bases between. CDR3 region: CASSSGRGGELFF. CDR3 sequence (DNA): TGTGCCAGCAGTTCCGGGCGGGGCGGGGAGCTGTTTTTT.

This chain links TRBV9 with TRBJ1-1; 8 bases match TRBD1. The V gene end was trimmed by 3 bases and the J gene end by 5 bases; junction bases not matched to a gene: 3. Germline V CDR1 and CDR2: SGDLS, YYNGEE. This CDR3 comprises 13 residues. As DNA, the CDR3 is TGTGCCAGCAGCGAAAGGACAGGGACTGAAGCTTTCTTT. Protein: CASSERTGTEAFF.

Remarks on this clone: This same CDR3 is encoded by further DNA sequences in the sample. The chain links TRBV5-1 to TRBJ2-2; TRBD1 aligns across 7 bases. Germline V gene lookup returns CDR1 SGHRS and CDR2 YFSETQ. Trimming removed 0 bases from V and 2 bases from J; junction bases left unmatched: 1. There are 15 residues in the CDR3. The CDR3 is CASSLDRGNTGELFF. The CDR3 DNA reads TGCGCCAGCAGCTTGGACAGGGGAAACACCGGGGAGCTGTTTTTT.

CDR3 DNA: TGTGCCAGCAGCACCGGACAGGGGATGGATGGCTACACCTTC. Amino acid sequence: CASSTGQGMDGYTF. J is TRBJ1-2 and V is TRBV5-5, with TRBD1 identical over 9 bases. Per germline, CDR1 SGHKS and CDR2 YYEKEE (reference sequence). There are 14 residues in the CDR3. J lost 6 bases, V lost 4 bases, and 7 bases had no gene match.

The chain has TRBV18 and TRBJ2-1; D perhaps matches TRBD2 (6 bases). V lost 4 bases and J lost 8, with 12 bases in between. This CDR3 spans 13 amino acids. The germline CDR1 and CDR2 sequences are KGHSH and LQKENI. The CDR3 sequence: CASSREAGDEQFF. The DNA for the CDR3 is TGTGCCAGCTCACGGGAGGCAGGCGATGAGCAGTTCTTC.

The gene calls are TRBV9 and TRBJ1-2, with D possibly TRBD1 on 6 matching bases. V gave up 0 bases and J gave up 4 bases, with 10 bases separating them. The CDR3 loop spans 14 amino acids. CDR1 and CDR2 from the germline V gene are SGDLS and YYNGEE. CDR3 bases: TGTGCCAGCAGCGTAGTAGGGGGACCCTATGGCTACACCTTC. As protein: CASSVVGGPYGYTF.

This sequence joins TRBV4-2 and TRBJ2-2; D is possibly TRBD2 (5 bases). Trimming cost V 6 bases and J 3 bases, with 11 bases left between them. The CDR3 has 14 amino acids. Germline V lookup: CDR1 LGHNA, CDR2 YNFKEQ. The CDR3 reads CASRVGSDTGELFF. In DNA form, the CDR3 reads TGTGCCAGCAGGGTGGGGAGTGACACCGGGGAGCTGTTTTTT.

J is TRBJ2-3 and V is TRBV2, with D perhaps matching TRBD2 (5 bases). The germline V gene has CDR1 SNHLY and CDR2 FYNNEI. Trimming took off 5 bases at V and 10 bases at J, with 10 bases between the two ends. This CDR3 has 11 amino acids. CDR3 bases: TGTGCCAGCAGTTATGCGGAGGCGCAGTATTTT. Translation gives CASSYAEAQYF.

The J gene is TRBJ1-5, the V gene TRBV28; TRBD1 matches 8 bases. CDR1 is MDHEN, CDR2 SYDVKM, per germline. V lost 6 bases to trimming and J lost 3 bases; unmatched junction nucleotides: 19. This CDR3 contains 19 residues. The CDR3 coding sequence is TGTGCCAGCAGGGCGGGCAGGGGGCGAACTGTATTTGACAATCAGCCCCAGCATTTT. Encoded protein: CASRAGRGRTVFDNQPQHF.

The chain combines TRBV19 with TRBJ1-1, with D tentatively TRBD1 (5 bases). With 3 bases removed from V and 3 bases from J, the gap between germline ends came to 11 bases. CDR3 length: 14 residues. CDR1 and CDR2 (germline): LNHDA, SQIVND (reference sequence). CDR3 bases: TGTGCCAGTAGTATCCAGGGTATGGACACTGAAGCTTTCTTT. Its protein product is CASSIQGMDTEAFF.

The genes are TRBV7-9 and TRBJ1-1; the D gene is possibly TRBD1 (5 bases). The germline gives CDR1 SEHNR, CDR2 FQNEAQ (reference sequence). The V end lost 4 bases, the J end lost 4 bases, and 10 bases lay between the germline ends. The CDR3 consists of 13 residues. Here the CDR3 DNA reads TGTGCCAGCAGCTCTCAGGGAGGCACTGAAGCTTTCTTT. Translating gives CASSSQGGTEAFF.